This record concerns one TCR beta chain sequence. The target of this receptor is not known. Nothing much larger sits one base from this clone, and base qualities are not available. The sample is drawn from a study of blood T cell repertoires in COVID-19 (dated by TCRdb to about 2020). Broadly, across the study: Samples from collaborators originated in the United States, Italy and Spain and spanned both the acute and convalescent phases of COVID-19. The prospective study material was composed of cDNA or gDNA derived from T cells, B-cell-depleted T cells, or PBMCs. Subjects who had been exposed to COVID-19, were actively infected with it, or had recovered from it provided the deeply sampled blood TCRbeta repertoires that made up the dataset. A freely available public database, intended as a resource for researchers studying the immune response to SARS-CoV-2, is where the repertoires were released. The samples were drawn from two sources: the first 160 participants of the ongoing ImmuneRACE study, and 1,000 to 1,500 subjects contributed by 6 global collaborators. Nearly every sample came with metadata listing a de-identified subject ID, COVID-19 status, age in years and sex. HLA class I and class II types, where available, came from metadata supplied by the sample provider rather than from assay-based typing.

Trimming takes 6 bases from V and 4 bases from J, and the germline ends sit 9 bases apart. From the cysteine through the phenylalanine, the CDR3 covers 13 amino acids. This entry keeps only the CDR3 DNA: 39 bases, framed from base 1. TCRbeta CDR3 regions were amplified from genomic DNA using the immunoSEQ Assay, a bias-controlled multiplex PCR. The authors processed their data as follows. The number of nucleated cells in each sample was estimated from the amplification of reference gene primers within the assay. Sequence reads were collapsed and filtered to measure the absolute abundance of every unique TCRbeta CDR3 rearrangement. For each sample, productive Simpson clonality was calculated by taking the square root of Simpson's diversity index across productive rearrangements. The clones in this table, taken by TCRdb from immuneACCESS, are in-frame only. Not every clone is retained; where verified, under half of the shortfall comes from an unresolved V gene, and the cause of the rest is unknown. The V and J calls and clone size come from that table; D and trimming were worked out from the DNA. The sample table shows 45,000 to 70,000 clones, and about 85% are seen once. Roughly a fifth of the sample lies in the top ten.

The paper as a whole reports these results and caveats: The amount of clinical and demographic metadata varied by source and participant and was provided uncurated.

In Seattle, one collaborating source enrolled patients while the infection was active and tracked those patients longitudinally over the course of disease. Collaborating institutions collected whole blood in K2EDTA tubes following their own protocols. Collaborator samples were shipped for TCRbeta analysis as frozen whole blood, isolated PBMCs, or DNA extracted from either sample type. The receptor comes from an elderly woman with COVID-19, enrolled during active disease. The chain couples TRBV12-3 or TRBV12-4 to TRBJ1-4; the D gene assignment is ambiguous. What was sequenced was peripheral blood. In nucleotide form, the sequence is TGTGCCAGCAGGAGAATTGATAATGAAAAACTGTTTTTT. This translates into CASRRIDNEKLFF.